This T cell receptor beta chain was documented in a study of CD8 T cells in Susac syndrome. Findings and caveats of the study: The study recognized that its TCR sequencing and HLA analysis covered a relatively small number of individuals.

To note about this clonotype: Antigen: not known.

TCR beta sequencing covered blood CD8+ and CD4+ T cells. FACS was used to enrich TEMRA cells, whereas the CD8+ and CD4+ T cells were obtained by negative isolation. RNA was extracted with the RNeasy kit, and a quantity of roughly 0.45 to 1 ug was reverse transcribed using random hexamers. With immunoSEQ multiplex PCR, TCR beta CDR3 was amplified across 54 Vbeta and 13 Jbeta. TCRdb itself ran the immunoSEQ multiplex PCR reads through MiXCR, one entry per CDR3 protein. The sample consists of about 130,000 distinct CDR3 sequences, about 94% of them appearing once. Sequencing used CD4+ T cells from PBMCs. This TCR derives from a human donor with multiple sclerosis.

Here the CDR3 DNA reads TGTGCCAGCAGCCGACTAGGCGGCACCGGGGAGCTGTTTTTT. The encoded protein is CASSRLGGTGELFF. The chain has TRBV7-6 and TRBJ2-2; possible D gene TRBD2, 6 bases. The germline gives CDR1 SGHVS, CDR2 FNYEAQ. The CDR3 sequence is 14 residues long. Trimming took 5 bases from V and 4 from J, leaving 11 bases between them.